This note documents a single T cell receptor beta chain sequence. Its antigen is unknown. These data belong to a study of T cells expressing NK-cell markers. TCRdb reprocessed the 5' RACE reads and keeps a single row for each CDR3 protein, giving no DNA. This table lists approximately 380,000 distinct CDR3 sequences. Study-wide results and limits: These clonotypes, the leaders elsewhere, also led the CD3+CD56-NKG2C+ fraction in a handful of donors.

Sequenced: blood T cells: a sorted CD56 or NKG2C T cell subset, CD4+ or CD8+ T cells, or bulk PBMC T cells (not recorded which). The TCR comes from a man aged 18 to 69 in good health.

The CDR3: CASIKAGEGSNEQFF. The rearrangement links TRBV11-1 to TRBJ2-1; as DNA is missing, the TRBD2 call by TCRdb cannot be tested. Germline assignment: CDR1 SGHAT and CDR2 FQDESV (reference sequence). This CDR3 is built from 15 residues.